The 16 T cell receptor beta chains in this list originate from one sample, sequenced in a study of control samples from healthy donors and cancer patients. Sequencing was performed with immunoSEQ multiplex PCR; in TCRdb, only in-frame clones are kept and a portion is missing. This sample yields about 160,000 clones, of which 96% are seen a single time; 1% belongs to the top ten. The sequenced sample was blood. These receptors were collected from a woman aged 25-40 years in good health.

This clone was found a few times. This sequence joins TRBV6-5 and TRBJ1-2; D gene uncertain. In germline, CDR1 is MNHEY, CDR2 SVGAGI. V was clipped by 10 bases and J by 6 bases, with 12 bases between them. CDR3 length: 11 residues. The CDR3 is CATHGRNGYTF. DNA of the CDR3: TGTGCCACGCACGGGCGGAATGGCTACACCTTC.

V is TRBV29-1 and J is TRBJ2-2, with D perhaps matching TRBD2 (6 bases). The CDR3 spans 14 residues. From germline, CDR1 is SQVTM and CDR2 ANQGSEA. V was clipped by 6 bases and J by 3 bases, with 14 bases between them. This chain's CDR3 is CSVRREWDTGELFF. The CDR3 bases are TGCAGCGTGAGGAGGGAGTGGGACACCGGGGAGCTGTTTTTT.

The chain has TRBV28 and TRBJ2-7; D not resolved. This CDR3 spans 14 amino acids. Trimming cost V 3 bases and J 0 bases, with 9 bases left between them. Looked up from germline, CDR1 is MDHEN and CDR2 is SYDVKM. The CDR3 DNA reads as TGTGCCAGCAGTTTTTCTGCGAGCTCCTACGAGCAGTACTTC. Protein sequence: CASSFSASSYEQYF.

The chain joins TRBV6-5 to TRBJ1-5; D gene unclear. Germline CDR1 and CDR2: MNHEY and SVGAGI. The CDR3 spans 13 residues. The germline V and J ends were trimmed by 8 bases and 0 bases, with 8 bases remaining between them. CDR3 in DNA: TGTGCCAGCGTTAGGGATAGCAATCAGCCCCAGCATTTT. As protein: CASVRDSNQPQHF.

CDR3 nucleotide sequence: TGCGCCAGCAGCCAAGCGGACAGGGGGACCTACGAGCAGTACTTC. It codes for CASSQADRGTYEQYF. The chain has TRBV4-1 and TRBJ2-7, with TRBD1 matching 10 bases. The germline V gene has CDR1 MGHRA and CDR2 YSYEKL. This CDR3 contains 15 residues. Trimming at V came to 1 base and at J to 2 bases, leaving 2 bases not matched to a gene.

This clone was recorded at least ten times. J is TRBJ1-2 and V is TRBV2, with D uncertain. Trimming pared 5 bases from V and 3 bases from J, leaving 4 bases between. Germline assignment: CDR1 SNHLY and CDR2 FYNNEI. CDR3 length: 11 amino acids. The CDR3 protein is CASSNYYGYTF. The CDR3 DNA sequence: TGTGCCAGCAGTAATTACTATGGCTACACCTTC.

V is TRBV29-1 and J is TRBJ1-2; TRBD1 aligns across 7 bases. Unmatched junction bases numbered 4, after V lost 4 bases and J lost 5 bases. Germline V gene data show CDR1 as SQVTM and CDR2 as ANQGSEA. The CDR3 has 12 amino acids. The CDR3 DNA follows: TGCAGCGTTGGCGGGACAGAGTATGGCTACACCTTC. Amino acids: CSVGGTEYGYTF. Together with reference TRBV29-1 and TRBJ1-2, the CDR3 gives the full variable domain: SAVISQKPSRDICQRGTSLTIQCQVDSQVTMMFWYRQQPGQSLTLIATANQGSEATYESGFVIDKFPISRPNLTFSTLTVSNMSPEDSSIYLCSVGGTEYGYTFGSGTRLTVV.

The rearrangement joins TRBV3-1 (or the pseudogene TRBV3-2) to TRBJ2-2; D gene ambiguous. V was pared by 5 bases and J by 8 bases, with 12 bases between. The CDR3 has 13 amino acids. Per germline, CDR1 LGHDT and CDR2 YNNKEL (reference sequence). CDR3 coding DNA: TGTGCCAGCAGCAGCACGACTGGTGGGGAGCTGTTTTTT. This encodes CASSSTTGGELFF.

This clone was counted once. The chain recombines TRBV10-3 with TRBJ1-5, with D hard to call. Germline V lookup: CDR1 ENHRY, CDR2 SYGVKD. This CDR3 region has 13 residues. V lost 7 bases and J lost 0, with 7 bases in between. DNA of the CDR3: TGTGCCATCAAAACGGATAGCAATCAGCCCCAGCATTTT. Its translation: CAIKTDSNQPQHF.

V gene TRBV7-9 combines with J gene TRBJ1-1, with TRBD1 as a possible D gene (5 bases). V lost 2 bases and J lost 1, with 14 bases in between. The CDR3 consists of 16 residues. Per germline, CDR1 SEHNR and CDR2 FQNEAQ (reference sequence). The CDR3 spells CASSLLGGAQNTEAFF. CDR3 DNA: TGTGCCAGCAGCTTATTGGGAGGGGCGCAGAACACTGAAGCTTTCTTT.

The chain is built from TRBV3-1 (or the pseudogene TRBV3-2) and TRBJ2-7; 9 nucleotides agree with TRBD1. Per germline, CDR1 LGHDT and CDR2 YNNKEL (reference sequence). With 4 bases clipped from V and 5 bases from J, the junction kept 9 bases outside the gene matches. The CDR3 consists of 15 residues. The DNA for the CDR3 is TGTGCCAGCAGCCTAGAGGGACAGGGAAAGGACGAGCAGTACTTC. This gives the protein CASSLEGQGKDEQYF.

Here the CDR3 reads CASMLQGAGYNEQFF. In DNA form, the CDR3 reads TGTGCCAGCATGTTACAGGGGGCAGGCTACAATGAGCAGTTCTTC. The V call is TRBV2, the J call TRBJ2-1, with 9 bases that match TRBD1. The CDR3 sequence is 15 residues long. J was trimmed by 3 bases and V by 7 bases; bases with no gene match: 7. From germline, CDR1 is SNHLY and CDR2 FYNNEI.

This chain connects TRBV7-9 to TRBJ1-1; 7 nucleotides line up with TRBD1. V lost 5 bases and J lost 11; bases outside the gene matches: 11. Germline CDR1 and CDR2: SEHNR and FQNEAQ (reference sequence). This CDR3 is built from 13 residues. CDR3 in DNA: TGTGCCAGCAGCCCCTGGGGAGGGGGCGAGGCTTTCTTT. Its protein product is CASSPWGGGEAFF.

The chain links TRBV6-5 to TRBJ2-6; D possibly corresponds to TRBD1 (5 bases). Trimming removed 4 bases at V and 3 bases at J, with 13 bases between. Germline V gene data show CDR1 as MNHEY and CDR2 as SVGAGI. This CDR3 region has 16 residues. CDR3 sequence (DNA): TGTGCCAGCAGTTCCCCGACAGAAAATGGGGCCAACGTCCTGACTTTC. Translating gives CASSSPTENGANVLTF.

This chain joins TRBV10-2 and TRBJ2-7; D is unresolved. Between the trimmed V and J ends, which lost 4 bases and 5 bases, there was a span of 9 bases. This CDR3 is built from 12 residues. Germline CDR1 reads WSHSY; CDR2 reads SAAADI. For the CDR3, the DNA is TGCGCCAGCAGTGTTAACAAGGACGAGCAGTACTTC. This sequence encodes CASSVNKDEQYF.

V gene TRBV15 combines with J gene TRBJ1-3; D is unresolved. V was pared by 0 bases and J by 3 bases, with 3 bases between. CDR1 and CDR2 (germline): LNHNV, YYDKDF (reference sequence). The CDR3 is made up of 13 amino acids. CDR3 sequence reads: CATSRDRGNTIYF. As DNA, the CDR3 is TGTGCCACCAGCAGAGACCGTGGAAACACCATATATTTT. Supplemented by reference TRBV15 and TRBJ1-3, the full variable domain reads DAMVIQNPRYQVTQFGKPVTLSCSQTLNHNVMYWYQQKSSQAPKLLFHYYDKDFNNEADTPDNFQSRRPNTSFCFLDIRSPGLGDTAMYLCATSRDRGNTIYFGEGSWLTVV.